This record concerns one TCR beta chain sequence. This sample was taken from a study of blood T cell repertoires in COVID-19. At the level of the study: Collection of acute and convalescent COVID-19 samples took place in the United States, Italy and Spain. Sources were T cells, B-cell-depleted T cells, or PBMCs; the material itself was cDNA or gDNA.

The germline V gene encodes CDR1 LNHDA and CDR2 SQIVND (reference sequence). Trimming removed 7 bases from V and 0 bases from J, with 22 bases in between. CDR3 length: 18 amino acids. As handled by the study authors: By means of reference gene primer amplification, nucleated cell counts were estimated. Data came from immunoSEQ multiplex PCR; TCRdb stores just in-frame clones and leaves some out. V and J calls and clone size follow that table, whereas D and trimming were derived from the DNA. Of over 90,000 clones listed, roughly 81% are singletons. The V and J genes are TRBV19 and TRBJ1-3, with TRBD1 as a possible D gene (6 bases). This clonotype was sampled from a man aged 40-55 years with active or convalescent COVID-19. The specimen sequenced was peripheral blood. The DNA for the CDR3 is TGTGCCAGTATGGATTTGGGACAAGGTCTCCTCTCTGGAAACACCATATATTTT. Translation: CASMDLGQGLLSGNTIYF.